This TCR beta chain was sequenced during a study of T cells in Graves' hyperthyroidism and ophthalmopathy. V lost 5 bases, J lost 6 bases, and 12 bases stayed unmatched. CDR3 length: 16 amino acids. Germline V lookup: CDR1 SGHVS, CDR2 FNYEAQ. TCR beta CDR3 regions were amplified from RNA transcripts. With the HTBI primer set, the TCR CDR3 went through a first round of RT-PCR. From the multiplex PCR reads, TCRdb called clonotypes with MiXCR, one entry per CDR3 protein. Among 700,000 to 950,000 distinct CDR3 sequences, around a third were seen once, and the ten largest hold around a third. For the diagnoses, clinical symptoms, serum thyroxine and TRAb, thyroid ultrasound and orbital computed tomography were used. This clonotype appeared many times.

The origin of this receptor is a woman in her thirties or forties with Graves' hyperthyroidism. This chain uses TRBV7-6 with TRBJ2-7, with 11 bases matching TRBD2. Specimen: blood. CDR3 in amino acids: CASSPTGTSGSPEQYF. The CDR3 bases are TGTGCCAGCAGCCCCACGGGAACTAGCGGGAGTCCCGAGCAGTACTTC.